The 14 T cell receptor beta chains presented below share a single source sample, sequenced in a study of T-cell reconstitution after alpha-beta-depleted transplantation in children. Unique molecular identifiers were incorporated when the TCRbeta library was constructed. TCRdb processed the PCR reads anew with MiXCR; each CDR3 protein has one entry. The sample yields about 900,000 distinct CDR3 sequences, less than 30% seen once. Specimen: PBMCs, mostly from graft donor cells, collected 360 days after TCRalphabeta/CD19-depleted stem cell transplant. These receptors were obtained from a boy younger than two who had a stem cell transplant for SCID, so the T cells may come from the graft donor.

This clonotype was seen a handful of times. The CDR3 is CASSLEPPHWEQYF. The DNA of the CDR3 is TGCGCCAGCAGCTTGGAACCCCCTCATTGGGAGCAGTACTTC. The chain couples TRBV5-1 to TRBJ2-7, with D unresolved. Germline V CDR1 and CDR2: SGHRS, YFSETQ. The ends were cut back, 0 bases at V and 7 bases at J, with 14 bases in the middle. The CDR3 sequence is 14 residues long.

The rearrangement uses TRBV5-1 and TRBJ1-2; 8 bases agree with TRBD1. Losses at the gene ends were 2 bases for V and 6 bases for J; bases not matched to a gene: 3. Germline values: CDR1 SGHRS, CDR2 YFSETQ. The CDR3 extends over 13 amino acids. The CDR3 here is CASSFLTGDGYTF. The CDR3, as DNA: TGCGCCAGCAGCTTCCTGACAGGGGATGGCTACACCTTC.

The chain joins TRBV10-3 to TRBJ1-2; D remains unclear. V lost 3 bases, J lost 5 bases, and 19 bases lay in between. Germline V gives CDR1 ENHRY, CDR2 SYGVKD. The CDR3 spans 16 residues. For the CDR3, the DNA is TGTGCCATCAGTGAAGGAGGGAACTATCCCGTTTATGGCTACACCTTC. It is translated as CAISEGGNYPVYGYTF.

The chain carries TRBV20-1 and TRBJ2-3; 9 bases align to TRBD1. Germline CDR1 DFQATT, CDR2 SNEGSKA (reference sequence). V lost 1 base and J lost 0; bases outside the gene matches: 8. The CDR3 has 17 residues. The CDR3 DNA sequence: TGCAGTGCTAGAGCCTCTCCCGGGACAGGGAGCACAGATACGCAGTATTTT. It specifies CSARASPGTGSTDTQYF.

CDR3 bases: TGTGCCAGCAGCTTAAATGGGAGGGAGCAGTTCTTC. This sequence encodes CASSLNGREQFF. The chain has TRBV7-3 and TRBJ2-1; D perhaps matches TRBD2 (6 bases). V was clipped by 1 base and J by 10 bases, with 8 bases between them. CDR3 length: 12 amino acids. Germline loops: CDR1 SGHTA, CDR2 FQGTGA.

This clonotype has ten or more counts. The chain is built from TRBV5-1 and TRBJ2-3; D not certain. The CDR3 has 13 amino acids. V dropped 4 bases and J dropped 0 bases, with 6 bases sitting between them. Germline-derived CDR1 and CDR2 are SGHRS and YFSETQ. The CDR3 nucleotides read TGCGCCAGCAGCCCGTACAGCACAGATACGCAGTATTTT. Translation gives CASSPYSTDTQYF.

V and J are TRBV7-2 and TRBJ2-2; D call uncertain. In germline, CDR1 is SGHTA, CDR2 FQGNSA. This CDR3 is 16 amino acids long. The V end was cut by 3 bases, the J end by 8 bases, with 19 bases between. The CDR3 DNA is TGTGCCAGCAGCTTGACCGGTACGGAGATGGAAGGGGAGCTGTTTTTT. It is translated as CASSLTGTEMEGELFF.

This clonotype was counted once. The V gene is TRBV5-1, the J gene TRBJ1-4; the D is unclear. Germline assignment: CDR1 SGHRS and CDR2 YFSETQ. Trimming took 0 bases from V and 8 from J, leaving 14 bases between them. The length of the CDR3 is 15 residues. Here the CDR3 DNA reads TGCGCCAGCAGCTTGGAATGGAGGACGGAGGAAAAACTGTTTTTT. Amino acids: CASSLEWRTEEKLFF. The whole variable domain, remainder taken from reference TRBV5-1 and TRBJ1-4, is KAGVTQTPRYLIKTRGQQVTLSCSPISGHRSVSWYQQTPGQGLQFLFEYFSETQRNKGNFPGRFSGRQFSNSRSEMNVSTLELGDSALYLCASSLEWRTEEKLFFGSGTQLSVL.

This clonotype turned up a few times. The chain recombines TRBV29-1 with TRBJ2-7; 10 bases match TRBD1. From germline, CDR1 is SQVTM and CDR2 ANQGSEA. This CDR3 contains 14 residues. After removal of 1 base from V and 4 bases from J, the junction contained 4 bases not matched to a gene. For the CDR3, the DNA is TGCAGCGTTGAAGGGGGACAGGGGATTTACGAGCAGTACTTC. Translation gives CSVEGGQGIYEQYF.

This clonotype was counted at least ten times. J is TRBJ1-1 and V is TRBV12-3 or TRBV12-4; D gene ambiguous. The CDR3 extends over 15 amino acids. The V end lost 5 bases, the J end lost 0 bases, and 13 bases lay between the germline ends. The CDR3 DNA follows: TGTGCCAGCAGTACCCCGGGGAACGTGAACACTGAAGCTTTCTTT. Amino acids: CASSTPGNVNTEAFF.

The J gene is TRBJ2-7, the V gene TRBV27; D perhaps matches TRBD2 (5 bases). Trimming took off 2 bases at V and 2 bases at J, with 13 bases between the two ends. The CDR3 runs 15 residues. Germline CDR1 and CDR2: MNHEY and SMNVEV (reference sequence). CDR3 DNA sequence: TGTGCCAGCAGTTTAGGAGGTGGATGGGCCTACGAGCAGTACTTC. Translating gives CASSLGGGWAYEQYF.

This clonotype was observed a few times. This chain uses TRBV5-1 with TRBJ1-1; 10 nucleotides line up with TRBD1. Germline V gene sequence: CDR1 SGHRS, CDR2 YFSETQ. The CDR3 covers 16 residues. V dropped 6 bases and J dropped 0; count of bases not matched to a gene: 8. Written as DNA, the CDR3 is TGCGCCAGCACCGGAGGGACAGGGGACCTGAACACTGAAGCTTTCTTT. Its translation is CASTGGTGDLNTEAFF.

V usage is TRBV7-2 and J usage is TRBJ2-7; 11 nucleotides line up with TRBD2. Germline values: CDR1 SGHTA, CDR2 FQGNSA. V was clipped by 5 bases and J by 7 bases; unmatched bases: 13. This CDR3 is 16 amino acids long. CDR3 sequence: CASSHRLAGTPGEQYF. CDR3 nucleotide sequence: TGTGCCAGCAGCCACCGACTAGCGGGGACCCCTGGGGAGCAGTACTTC.

The rearrangement uses TRBV12-3 or TRBV12-4 and TRBJ2-3; D gene unclear. Trimming shortened V by 2 bases and J by 5 bases, and 11 bases separated the two germline ends. The CDR3 sequence is 14 residues long. CDR3 region: CASSLRGSKDTQYF. CDR3 nucleotides: TGTGCCAGCAGTTTACGAGGTTCAAAAGATACGCAGTATTTT.